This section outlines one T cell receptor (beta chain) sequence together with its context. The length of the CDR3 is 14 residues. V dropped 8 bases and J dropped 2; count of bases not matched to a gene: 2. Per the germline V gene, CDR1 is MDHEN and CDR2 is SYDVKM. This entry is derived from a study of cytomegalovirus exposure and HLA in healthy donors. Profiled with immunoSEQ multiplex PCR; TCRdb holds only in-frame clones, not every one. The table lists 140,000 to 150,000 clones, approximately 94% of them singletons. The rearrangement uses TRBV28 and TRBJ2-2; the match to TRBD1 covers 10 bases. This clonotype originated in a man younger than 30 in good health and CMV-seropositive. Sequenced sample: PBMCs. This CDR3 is CASRTGGNTGELFF. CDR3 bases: TGTGCCAGCCGGACAGGGGGAAACACCGGGGAGCTGTTTTTT.